This T cell receptor (beta chain) comes out of a study of T cells in tuberculosis. On the study more broadly: The T cells targeted glucose monomycolate, a mycobacterial lipid, via CD1B. A South African cohort included IGRA-negative adolescents, latently infected IGRA-positive adolescents and adults with active tuberculosis. Study conclusions and caveats: Using the GMM-specific repertoire gave about 87% accuracy versus roughly 68% with motifs.

Comment on this clone: Its antigen is currently unknown.

Sequencing was performed with immunoSEQ multiplex PCR; in TCRdb, only in-frame clones are kept and a portion is missing. This table holds nearly 35,000 clones, approximately 91% found once. In germline, CDR1 is SGHNT, CDR2 YYREEE (reference sequence). The length of the CDR3 is 12 residues. Trimming shortened V by 2 bases and J by 4 bases, and 5 bases separated the two germline ends. The V gene is TRBV5-4, the J gene TRBJ2-3; the D is unclear. The origin of this receptor is a donor between 10 and 29 years old with latent tuberculosis or without tuberculosis infection. Sequencing was carried out using PBMCs. The CDR3: CASSFQSDTQYF. The CDR3 DNA reads as TGTGCCAGCAGCTTCCAATCAGATACGCAGTATTTT.